This T cell receptor (beta chain) derives from a study of cytomegalovirus exposure and HLA in healthy donors. The PCR had 60 Vbeta and 13 Jbeta primers. Sequenced by immunoSEQ multiplex PCR; TCRdb stores in-frame clones only, minus some. The top ten clones hold roughly 0.79% of a sample with roughly 110,000 clones, 70% to 85% of them seen once. The CDR3 is 13 residues long. Trimming took off 3 bases at V and 4 bases at J, with 9 bases between the two ends. Germline V CDR1 and CDR2: MNHEY, SMNVEV (reference sequence). Sequences were obtained from PBMCs. The chain couples TRBV27 to TRBJ1-1; perhaps TRBD1 as D (5 bases). The TCR comes from a boy aged 10-17 years in good health and CMV-seronegative. The CDR3 protein is CASSLVGGTEAFF. The CDR3, as DNA: TGTGCCAGCAGTTTGGTGGGGGGCACTGAAGCTTTCTTT.